Presented here are 19 T cell receptor beta chains from one specimen sequenced in a study of cytomegalovirus exposure and HLA in healthy donors. The repertoire was sequenced with immunoSEQ multiplex PCR; TCRdb's copy has only in-frame clones and lacks some. The profile shows about 250,000 clones, roughly 87% of them singletons. The sequencing sample was made of PBMCs. These receptors were obtained from a man aged 18 to 30 in good health and CMV-seropositive.

The J gene is TRBJ2-1, the V gene TRBV21-1; TRBD1, the table's D call, was not compared with the DNA. TRBV21-1 has pseudogene status. The CDR3 covers 15 residues. The CDR3 sequence: CASSKLGAWYNEQFF. DNA of the CDR3: TGTGCCAGCAGCAAACTGGGGGCTTGGTACAATGAGCAGTTCTTC.

This clone came up once. This chain links TRBV27 with TRBJ2-7; D gene uncertain. Trimming left V 0 bases short and J 0 bases short, with 15 bases between. The CDR3 extends over 17 amino acids. Looked up from germline, CDR1 is MNHEY and CDR2 is SMNVEV (reference sequence). The CDR3 sequence: CASSLSGPPVASYEQYF. The CDR3 DNA reads as TGTGCCAGCAGTTTATCGGGCCCCCCTGTAGCCTCCTACGAGCAGTACTTC.

The chain joins TRBV6-5 to TRBJ2-1; D is possibly TRBD1 or TRBD2 (6 bases each). Germline CDR1 is MNHEY and CDR2 is SVGAGI. The CDR3 spans 14 residues. With 4 bases removed from V and 7 bases from J, the gap between germline ends came to 14 bases. The CDR3 region is CASSSTGGGNEQFF. Here the CDR3 DNA reads TGTGCCAGCAGTTCTACAGGAGGGGGTAATGAGCAGTTCTTC.

The genes are TRBV15 and TRBJ1-1; possible D gene TRBD1, 6 bases. V was trimmed by 0 bases and J by 1 base, leaving 12 bases between them. Germline V lookup: CDR1 LNHNV, CDR2 YYDKDF (reference sequence). The CDR3 consists of 16 residues. CDR3 loop: CATSRDLGQTNTEAFF. DNA for the CDR3: TGTGCCACCAGCAGAGATCTAGGACAGACGAACACTGAAGCTTTCTTT. The variable domain in full, with the rest retrieved from reference TRBV15 and TRBJ1-1, is DAMVIQNPRYQVTQFGKPVTLSCSQTLNHNVMYWYQQKSSQAPKLLFHYYDKDFNNEADTPDNFQSRRPNTSFCFLDIRSPGLGDTAMYLCATSRDLGQTNTEAFFGQGTRLTVV.

The chain uses TRBV6-1 and TRBJ1-3; D may be TRBD1 (5 bases). V was cut by 3 bases and J by 0 bases, with 15 bases left in between. The germline gives CDR1 MNHNS, CDR2 SASEGT. This CDR3 comprises 17 residues. The CDR3 protein is CASSDSGASISGNTIYF. CDR3 DNA sequence: TGTGCCAGCAGTGATAGTGGGGCCTCGATCTCTGGAAACACCATATATTTT.

The chain combines TRBV4-3 with TRBJ2-7; no clear D. This CDR3 has 15 amino acids. The V gene lost 0 bases and the J gene lost 2 bases, with 11 bases spanning the gap. Germline V gene sequence: CDR1 LGHNA, CDR2 YSLEER. The CDR3 region is CASSQDGWRTYEQYF. Written as DNA, the CDR3 is TGCGCCAGCAGCCAAGACGGCTGGCGGACCTACGAGCAGTACTTC.

The CDR3 coding sequence is TGCGCCAGCAGCTTGGGGGGCAGGGGTTCCGATGGCTACACCTTC. This translates into CASSLGGRGSDGYTF. The chain uses TRBV5-1 and TRBJ1-2; D perhaps matches TRBD1 (6 bases). The CDR3 runs 15 residues. Trimming shortened V by 0 bases and J by 6 bases, and 15 bases separated the two germline ends. In germline, CDR1 is SGHRS, CDR2 YFSETQ.

CDR3 nucleotides: TGTGCCAGCAGCCCTAGCGGGAGGGTTGAGACCCAGTACTTC. Protein: CASSPSGRVETQYF. The chain carries TRBV6-5 and TRBJ2-5; TRBD2 agrees at 12 bases. V dropped 6 bases and J dropped 5; count of bases not matched to a gene: 4. Germline lookup yields CDR1 MNHEY and CDR2 SVGAGI. The CDR3 contains 14 residues.

V is TRBV10-2 and J is TRBJ2-7, with a possible D match to TRBD2 (6 bases). CDR3 length: 12 amino acids. Per the germline V gene, CDR1 is WSHSY and CDR2 is SAAADI. The ends were cut back, 7 bases at V and 4 bases at J, with 11 bases in the middle. The CDR3 DNA reads TGCGCCAGCACTGGGCTAGCGTACGAGCAGTACTTC. Its translation: CASTGLAYEQYF.

This chain links TRBV5-6 with TRBJ2-1, with D maybe TRBD1 (6 bases). The ends were cut back, 3 bases at V and 8 bases at J, with 15 bases in the middle. The germline V gene has CDR1 SGHDT and CDR2 YYEEEE. CDR3 length equals 14 residues. CDR3 sequence: CASSSLRGSDEQFF. CDR3 nucleotides: TGTGCCAGCAGCTCTCTCAGGGGATCCGATGAGCAGTTCTTC.

The V gene is TRBV28, the J gene TRBJ1-2; no reliable D call. Trimming took off 5 bases at V and 8 bases at J, with 12 bases between the two ends. From germline, CDR1 is MDHEN and CDR2 SYDVKM. This CDR3 has 12 residues. DNA for the CDR3: TGTGCCAGCAGTATGATCAAGAGGGGCTACACCTTC. Translating it yields CASSMIKRGYTF.

J is TRBJ2-1 and V is TRBV18; D is uncertain. Germline V gene lookup returns CDR1 KGHSH and CDR2 LQKENI. This CDR3 contains 15 residues. V dropped 1 base and J dropped 6 bases, with 13 bases sitting between them. The CDR3 region is CASSPLYRTANEQFF. The CDR3 region has the DNA TGTGCCAGCTCACCACTCTATCGAACGGCCAATGAGCAGTTCTTC.

This chain connects TRBV6-5 to TRBJ1-4; unclear D gene. Germline CDR1 is MNHEY and CDR2 is SVGAGI. This CDR3 is built from 11 residues. The V gene lost 7 bases and the J gene lost 10 bases, with 10 bases spanning the gap. The CDR3 nucleotides are TGTGCCAGCATTGGACCTGGAAAACTGTTTTTT. It specifies CASIGPGKLFF.

The chain is built from TRBV5-6 and TRBJ1-1; D may be TRBD1 (5 bases). Germline CDR1 is SGHDT and CDR2 is YYEEEE. The CDR3 covers 14 residues. V was shortened by 3 bases and J by 3 bases, with 12 bases between the two germline ends. CDR3 sequence reads: CASSYYRGDTEAFF. In DNA, the CDR3 is TGTGCCAGCAGCTATTATAGGGGCGACACTGAAGCTTTCTTT.

This chain links TRBV7-9 with TRBJ2-3; D is unresolved. The CDR3 spans 12 residues. Germline CDR1 and CDR2: SEHNR and FQNEAQ (reference sequence). V lost 5 bases and J lost 2, with 5 bases in between. The CDR3 DNA sequence: TGTGCCAGCAGCCAAGACACAGATACGCAGTATTTT. This sequence encodes CASSQDTDTQYF.

The chain combines TRBV5-4 with TRBJ2-1; 9 nucleotides align to TRBD1. CDR3 length: 16 residues. Germline V gene sequence: CDR1 SGHNT, CDR2 YYREEE (reference sequence). The ends lost 3 bases at V and 7 bases at J; junction bases unmatched: 11. CDR3 loop: CASSYWDRAKNNEQFF. The CDR3 DNA reads as TGTGCCAGCAGCTATTGGGACAGGGCAAAGAATAATGAGCAGTTCTTC.

DNA of the CDR3: TGTGCCAGCTCACCACGCACGGGAGATACGGCCGGGGAGCTGTTTTTT. Amino acid sequence: CASSPRTGDTAGELFF. The chain uses TRBV18 and TRBJ2-2; tentative D call: TRBD2 (6 bases). V gave up 1 base and J gave up 6 bases, with 15 bases separating them. The CDR3 is made up of 16 amino acids. In germline, CDR1 is KGHSH, CDR2 LQKENI.

The chain carries TRBV7-8 and TRBJ2-3; 8 nucleotides line up with TRBD2. Germline V CDR1 and CDR2: SGHVS, FQNEAQ. The trim removed 1 base at V and 2 bases at J, leaving 5 bases unmatched. This CDR3 region has 16 residues. CDR3 in amino acids: CASSLGERGLTDTQYF. The CDR3 nucleotides read TGTGCCAGCAGCTTAGGGGAGCGGGGGCTCACAGATACGCAGTATTTT.

The chain links TRBV5-1 to TRBJ2-7; the D gene is possibly TRBD1 (5 bases). The V gene's germline CDR1 is SGHRS and CDR2 YFSETQ. Trimming took 4 bases from V and 1 from J, leaving 12 bases between them. The CDR3 has 14 residues. The CDR3 DNA sequence: TGCGCCAGCAGCAGTCGACCAGGGTCCTACGAGCAGTACTTC. Amino acids: CASSSRPGSYEQYF.